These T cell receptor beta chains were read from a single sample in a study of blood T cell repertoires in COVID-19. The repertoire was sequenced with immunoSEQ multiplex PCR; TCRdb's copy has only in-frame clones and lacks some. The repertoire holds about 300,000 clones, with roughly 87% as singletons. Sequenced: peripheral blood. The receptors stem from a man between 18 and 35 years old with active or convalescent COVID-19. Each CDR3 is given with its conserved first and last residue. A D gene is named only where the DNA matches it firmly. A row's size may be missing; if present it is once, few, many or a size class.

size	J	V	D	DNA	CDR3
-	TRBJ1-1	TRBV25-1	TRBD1	TGTGCCAGCAGTGATTGGGACAGGGGGTTCACTGAAGCTTTCTTT	CASSDWDRGFTEAFF
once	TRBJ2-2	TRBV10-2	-	TGCGCCAGCAGGAGTCCGAACACCGGGGAGCTGTTTTTT	CASRSPNTGELFF
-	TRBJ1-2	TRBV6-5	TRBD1	TGTGCCAGCAACTCGGGACAGGGAGGGAATGGCTACACCTTC	CASNSGQGGNGYTF
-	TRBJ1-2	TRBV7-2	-	TGTGCCAGCACCCCGACTGGAACAGGTGTAGGCTATGGCTACACCTTC	CASTPTGTGVGYGYTF
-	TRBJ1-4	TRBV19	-	TGTGCCAGTAGTTTAATTACAGCCACGAGCGAAAAACTGTTTTTT	CASSLITATSEKLFF
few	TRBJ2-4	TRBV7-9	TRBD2	TGTGCCAGCAGCGCCAGGACTAGCGGGGACATAGGGGACATTCAGTACTTC	CASSARTSGDIGDIQYF
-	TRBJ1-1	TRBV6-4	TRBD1	TGTGCCAGCAGGGGACAGGGAGGAACTGAAGCTTTCTTT	CASRGQGGTEAFF
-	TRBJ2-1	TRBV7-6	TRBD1	TGTGCCAGCAGCGGACGACAGGGGGGGTACAATGAGCAGTTCTTC	CASSGRQGGYNEQFF
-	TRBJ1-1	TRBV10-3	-	TGTGCCATCAGGGAGGGAGGGGTGAACACTGAAGCTTTCTTT	CAIREGGVNTEAFF
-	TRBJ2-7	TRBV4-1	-	TGCGCCAGCAGCCAAGGGCAGGAATGGTCCTACGAGCAGTACTTC	CASSQGQEWSYEQYF
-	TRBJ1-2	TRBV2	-	TGTGCCAGCAACTCAGCGGAGATCTATGGCTACACCTTC	CASNSAEIYGYTF
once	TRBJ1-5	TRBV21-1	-	TGTGCCAGCAGCAGGCAGGGCCAGCCCCAGCATTTT	CASSRQGQPQHF
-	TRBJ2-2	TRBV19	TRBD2	TGTGCCAGTAGCCAAAGCGGGGGGGCCGCCGGGGAGCTGTTTTTT	CASSQSGGAAGELFF
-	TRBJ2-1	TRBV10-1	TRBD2	TGCGCCAGCAGTGCGGCTAGCGGGGTCGGTGAGCAGTTCTTC	CASSAASGVGEQFF
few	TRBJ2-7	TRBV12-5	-	TGTGCTAGTGGTTTGGTACGCGCAGGCCCTCATTTC	CASGLVRAGPHF